The entry below describes one TCR beta chain. The antigen it recognizes is unknown. Base-call qualities are not available, and no considerably larger clone is one nucleotide away. CDR1 SGHTA and CDR2 FQGNSA were looked up in the germline V gene. V loses 8 bases at its end and J loses 0 bases; junction bases beyond the gene matches: 9. The CDR3 sequence holds 15 residues, the cysteine and phenylalanine included. Only the CDR3 DNA is retained, 45 bases long and in frame from the first base. This entry is derived from a study of beta chain features in type 1 diabetes (dated by TCRdb to 2017 to 2018). For the study in its entirety: Patients and healthy donors did not differ in mean age, gender distribution, total cell number or subset yield. Naive and central memory subsets were obtained from all 30 or so donors, but regulatory and stem cell-like memory subsets were isolated from only 8 patients and 8 healthy donors. Across all samples, around 100 million sorted cells were examined, and cell number per subset correlated strongly with RNA yield. The study compared the TCRB repertoires of sorted circulating CD4+ T cell subsets in recently diagnosed type 1 diabetes patients with those in matched healthy donors.

From each donor, a single peripheral blood sample of 90 to 150 mL on average was drawn into heparinised tubes. A BD FACSAria II was used to sort naive, central memory, regulatory and stem cell-like memory CD4+ T cells with a panel that included CD45RO, CCR7, CD25, CD127, CD95 and CD27. Purity was above 95% for every sorted population. Right away, PBMCs were isolated by Lymphoprep density gradient centrifugation and were stained directly, with no culture step. So that batch effects would be minimized, each experiment stained and sorted samples in pairs, pairing one healthy donor with one patient. Summary of the overall study and its limitations: The naive, central memory and regulatory TCRB repertoires appeared to resemble one another more closely among patients than among healthy donors. Because small numbers of individuals were included in the HLA sub-analyses, any influence of HLA type on TCRB rearrangement was left unresolved. A moderate but significant shortening of TCRB CDR3 length was observed in type 1 diabetes patients in all four CD4+ subsets. Because cDNA was sequenced instead of genomic DNA, activated cells with high expression could be over-represented, although the groups did not differ in activation or CD3 levels. PCR may preferentially amplify shorter templates, but because patient and control samples were amplified and corrected together, any resulting skew would affect both groups equally. At VDJ recombination sites, patients with type 1 diabetes made fewer insertions and deleted more nucleotides, a pattern implying thymic rearrangement abnormalities.

All of the isolated RNA was reverse transcribed with the High Capacity cDNA Reverse Transcription Kit, so expressed TCRB transcripts were sequenced. Deep immunoSEQ sequencing was applied to naive, central memory and regulatory T cell samples, giving an average of about 3.6 million total reads per sample. After sorted cells were lysed in RLT buffer, RNA was extracted with DNase-treated RNeasy Micro or Mini kits, with the choice depending on cell number. To prevent cross-contamination, every cell subset was processed on its own, while patient and healthy donor samples were processed together. The immunoSEQ multiplex PCR was used to amplify TCRB sequences from cDNA, generating 87-bp fragments that spanned the CDR3 region. The amplicons were sequenced using the Illumina HiSeq platform. From the authors' description of their analysis: Synthetic template baselines were used to correct PCR bias computationally, reads within Hamming distance 2 were collapsed together, and singletons that could not be merged were discarded. Reads were aligned to IMGT to assign V, D and J genes, CDR3 length, and insertions or deletions at six rearrangement sites. Within each subset, clonotype counts were normalized to the number of sorted cells before true diversity and Gini coefficients were calculated with the tcR R package. The overlap coefficient, calculated on TCRB nucleotide sequences, was used to measure repertoire sharing. Out-of-frame TCRB sequences from naive cells were analyzed to stand in for the pre-selection repertoire. Sourced from immuneACCESS, this table was stored by TCRdb with only in-frame sequences that have V and J called. A share of the clones is absent; for the studies checked, an unresolved V gene accounts for under half, and the remainder has no known explanation. V and J calls and clone size are those listed in that table; D and trimming were worked out from the DNA. This sample is represented by hundreds of thousands of clones; roughly an eighth of them were singletons. 0.035% to 0.045% of the sample belongs to the ten largest clones.

Sequencing was performed on naive CD4+ T cells from blood. The cell subset or site tag for this specimen amounts to: true naive CD4+ T cells. The chain was built from TRBV7-2 and TRBJ2-7; 8 central bases correspond to TRBD1. The TCR was taken from a man between 18 and 35 years old with type 1 diabetes. The CDR3 region reads CASALRQGSSYEQYF. The bases are TGTGCCAGCGCCCTCCGACAGGGGAGCTCCTACGAGCAGTACTTC.